Following are 12 T cell receptor beta chains from one sample sequenced in a study of Graves' ophthalmopathy and Graves' hyperthyroidism. As the template, RNA transcripts were used to amplify TCR beta CDR3 regions. Second-round multiplex PCR came after a first-round RT-PCR that employed HTBI primers. Via MiXCR, TCRdb re-called the multiplex PCR reads, giving one row per CDR3 protein. This sample has about 1.1 million distinct CDR3 sequences, with 35% to 40% found just once. The material sequenced was peripheral blood or thyroid tissue (not recorded which). These receptors originate from an adult man with Graves' hyperthyroidism.

For this clonotype: Since a much larger clone is just one base distant, this may be a read error. Because the CDR3's place on the DNA is in doubt, the DNA is left out and the CDR3 is given as listed by TCRdb. The chain couples TRBV7-6 to TRBJ1-3. The germline gives CDR1 SGHVS, CDR2 FNYEAQ. The CDR3 is made up of 13 amino acids, end residues included. CDR3 sequence: CASSFGRGNTTYF.

V usage is TRBV24-1 and J usage is TRBJ1-5, with D tentatively TRBD1 (6 bases). The CDR3 spans 13 residues. Trimming shortened V by 4 bases and J by 7 bases, and 10 bases separated the two germline ends. Germline loops: CDR1 KGHDR, CDR2 SFDVKD. The CDR3 loop is CATSETGLQPQHF. CDR3 nucleotide sequence: TGTGCCACCAGTGAAACAGGGTTACAGCCCCAGCATTTT.

The V gene is TRBV5-1, the J gene TRBJ2-7, with TRBD2 matching over 7 bases. This CDR3 has 13 amino acids. V was pared by 5 bases and J by 5 bases, with 7 bases of the junction left unmatched. The germline V gene encodes CDR1 SGHRS and CDR2 YFSETQ. The CDR3 region is CASSLSGTHEQYF. The CDR3 DNA follows: TGCGCCAGCAGTTTAAGCGGGACCCACGAGCAGTACTTC.

This clonotype was found many times. The V call is TRBV9, the J call TRBJ2-5; D may be TRBD2 (6 bases). Trimming removed 6 bases from V and 2 bases from J, with 14 bases in between. Germline CDR1 SGDLS, CDR2 YYNGEE. The CDR3 spans 14 residues. The CDR3 is CASNEQAGQETQYF. The CDR3 coding sequence is TGTGCCAGCAATGAGCAGGCGGGGCAAGAGACCCAGTACTTC. Full variable domain (missing parts from reference TRBV9 and TRBJ2-5): DSGVTQTPKHLITATGQRVTLRCSPRSGDLSVYWYQQSLDQGLQFLIQYYNGEERAKGNILERFSAQQFPDLHSELNLSSLELGDSALYFCASNEQAGQETQYFGPGTRLLVL.

The chain couples TRBV28 to TRBJ2-7, with 11 positions matching TRBD2. This CDR3 region has 17 residues. After removal of 7 bases from V and 1 base from J, the junction contained 12 bases not matched to a gene. The germline V gene encodes CDR1 MDHEN and CDR2 SYDVKM. The CDR3 reads CASTSGLAGGGSYEQYF. As DNA, the CDR3 is TGTGCCAGCACCTCGGGCCTAGCGGGAGGTGGGTCCTACGAGCAGTACTTC.

The chain is built from TRBV19 and TRBJ1-2; 9 bases map to TRBD1. V trimming: 4 bases; J trimming: 4 bases; junction bases outside the gene matches: 7. CDR1 is LNHDA and CDR2 is SQIVND in the germline V gene (reference sequence). The CDR3 sequence is 15 residues long. The CDR3 bases are TGTGCCAGTAGTACCCGACAGGGGGTTTCCTATGGCTACACCTTC. It is translated as CASSTRQGVSYGYTF. The complete variable domain, with remaining parts taken from reference TRBV19 and TRBJ1-2, reads DGGITQSPKYLFRKEGQNVTLSCEQNLNHDAMYWYRQDPGQGLRLIYYSQIVNDFQKGDIAEGYSVSREKKESFPLTVTSAQKNPTAFYLCASSTRQGVSYGYTFGSGTRLTVV.

The chain is built from TRBV2 and TRBJ2-7, with TRBD1 identical over 8 bases. J was trimmed by 5 bases and V by 4 bases; bases with no gene match: 4. CDR3 length equals 13 residues. Germline CDR1 is SNHLY and CDR2 is FYNNEI. CDR3 coding DNA: TGTGCCAGCAGTGTGGGACAGGCCAACGAGCAGTACTTC. Its translation: CASSVGQANEQYF.

This clonotype showed up just once. The chain links TRBV9 to TRBJ1-2, with D uncertain. The CDR3 is made up of 12 amino acids. Germline V gene lookup returns CDR1 SGDLS and CDR2 YYNGEE. Trimming took off 4 bases at V and 7 bases at J, with 11 bases between the two ends. CDR3 region: CASSSNMGGYTF. The CDR3 DNA is TGTGCCAGCAGCTCGAACATGGGTGGCTACACCTTC. The full variable domain, completed using reference TRBV9 and TRBJ1-2, is DSGVTQTPKHLITATGQRVTLRCSPRSGDLSVYWYQQSLDQGLQFLIQYYNGEERAKGNILERFSAQQFPDLHSELNLSSLELGDSALYFCASSSNMGGYTFGSGTRLTVV.

In its sample, this clonotype was seen a few times. This chain uses TRBV29-1 with TRBJ1-3, with D unresolved. The CDR3 length is 14 residues. Germline CDR1 SQVTM, CDR2 ANQGSEA. Deletions cut 3 bases from V and 0 bases from J, with 9 bases between. The CDR3 DNA follows: TGCAGCGTTGAGGACGAAGTCTCTGGAAACACCATATATTTT. Protein product: CSVEDEVSGNTIYF. Full variable domain (missing parts from reference TRBV29-1 and TRBJ1-3): SAVISQKPSRDICQRGTSLTIQCQVDSQVTMMFWYRQQPGQSLTLIATANQGSEATYESGFVIDKFPISRPNLTFSTLTVSNMSPEDSSIYLCSVEDEVSGNTIYFGEGSWLTVV.

The chain is built from TRBV7-2 and TRBJ1-5; TRBD1 aligns across 7 bases. Germline-derived CDR1 and CDR2 are SGHTA and FQGNSA. With V trimmed by 8 bases and J by 3 bases, 7 bases remained unmatched. This CDR3 has 14 residues. The CDR3 reads CASCSTGLNQPQHF. CDR3 DNA sequence: TGTGCCAGCTGCTCGACAGGGCTCAATCAGCCCCAGCATTTT.

In its sample, this clonotype was seen many times. The V and J genes are TRBV19 and TRBJ2-7; D is undetermined. CDR3 length: 15 amino acids. V lost 5 bases and J 0 bases, leaving 14 bases between the germline ends. Germline V lookup: CDR1 LNHDA, CDR2 SQIVND (reference sequence). The CDR3, as DNA: TGTGCCAGTAGTGAGGTCGGCTGGAGCTCCTACGAGCAGTACTTC. This encodes CASSEVGWSSYEQYF. Full variable domain (remainder filled in from reference TRBV19 and TRBJ2-7): DGGITQSPKYLFRKEGQNVTLSCEQNLNHDAMYWYRQDPGQGLRLIYYSQIVNDFQKGDIAEGYSVSREKKESFPLTVTSAQKNPTAFYLCASSEVGWSSYEQYFGPGTRLTVT.

This rearrangement joins TRBV12-3 or TRBV12-4 to TRBJ1-4; possible D gene TRBD1, 5 bases. The V end lost 0 bases, the J end lost 8 bases, and 13 bases lay between the germline ends. The CDR3 loop spans 15 amino acids. In DNA, the CDR3 is TGTGCCAGCAGTTTAGCTCAGGGTATTGTAGAAAAACTGTTTTTT. It translates to CASSLAQGIVEKLFF.